This is a list of T cell receptor beta chains from one sample in a study of control samples from healthy donors and cancer patients. TCRdb's copy holds only in-frame clones and misses some; the assay was immunoSEQ multiplex PCR. The sample includes tens of thousands of clones, around 80% seen only once; the top ten take around 20%. Sample: PBMCs. These receptors were obtained from a man aged 60 to 69 with head and neck cancer. Both conserved end residues are trimmed from each CDR3. A D gene is named only where the DNA matches it firmly.

j_call d_call v_call cdr3_aa
TRBJ2-1 . TRBV27 ASSSRLLRGPYNEQF
TRBJ2-7 TRBD2 TRBV28 ASSPILAGEEHEQY
TRBJ2-2 . TRBV5-1 ASSLDRAGTGELF
TRBJ1-1 . TRBV7-9 ASSFSRGVPLNTEAF
TRBJ1-2 . TRBV19 ASSIRGARNT
TRBJ1-3 . TRBV6-6 ASSYRGNTIY
TRBJ2-1 . TRBV21-1 ASSKLWASEWPKVEYNEQF
TRBJ1-2 . TRBV19 ASSLLSLGHTDSGYT
TRBJ2-7 TRBD2 TRBV7-8 ASSLIPAGEGEQY
TRBJ2-2 TRBD1 TRBV19 ASSRQQGAVFGTGELF
TRBJ2-1 . TRBV7-6 ASSFDSYNEQF
TRBJ2-3 . TRBV3-1/TRBV3-2 ASSLKSTDTQY
TRBJ2-1 . TRBV10-2 ASRKRRLNEQF
TRBJ2-2 . TRBV5-1 ASSLEGYTGELF
TRBJ2-7 . TRBV15 ATSRDRNGPYEQY
TRBJ1-2 TRBD1 TRBV5-1 ASSQATGAYGYT
TRBJ2-7 . TRBV6-1 ASSARDQPLRYEQY
TRBJ2-1 TRBD2 TRBV4-1 ASSVLSTSNDNEQF
TRBJ1-2 . TRBV19 ASSIDRRAANYGYT
TRBJ2-1 TRBD1 TRBV7-3 ASSLTGLSHEQF
TRBJ2-7 . TRBV27 ASSSPVAIGGSYEQY
TRBJ2-1 . TRBV27 ASSLGGILYNEQF
TRBJ2-5 TRBD2 TRBV4-2 ASSQDASGMGGETQY
TRBJ2-1 TRBD1 TRBV3-1/TRBV3-2 ASAHPRRGRYNEQF
TRBJ2-3 . TRBV2 ASSVYGKRTDTQY
TRBJ1-5 TRBD1 TRBV19 ASNQQGTGNQPQH
TRBJ2-2 . TRBV7-2 ASSQERKFANTGELF
TRBJ1-1 . TRBV7-3 ASRQGAWTEAF
TRBJ1-2 TRBD1 TRBV7-2 ASSLAGQGSGYT
TRBJ2-1 . TRBV9 ASSEGVQLDEQF
TRBJ2-7 . TRBV15 ATSRSPGVSYEQY
TRBJ1-2 . TRBV3-1/TRBV3-2 ASSHPRLGGYT
TRBJ1-2 . TRBV4-3 ASSQGGHYGYT